This passage covers 22 T cell receptor beta chains from one sample sequenced in a study of T cell clonality in common variable immunodeficiency. Using immunoSEQ multiplex PCR, the repertoire was profiled, and TCRdb retains in-frame clones only, with some absent. Singletons are absent from the sample, which has 75,000 to 85,000 clones. Sequenced material: peripheral blood mononuclear cells. These receptors originate from a person aged 18 to 70 in good health.

This clone was found many times. The sequenced fragment ends 3 residues before the CDR3 boundary, so the rest is inferred from the germline J gene. The chain employs TRBV4-1 and TRBJ2-1, with 10 bases identical to TRBD2. Trimming took 2 bases from V and 3 from J; bases not matched to a gene: 4. The germline V gene has CDR1 MGHRA and CDR2 YSYEKL. There are 16 residues in the CDR3. The CDR3 DNA, read in part, is TGCGCCAGCAGCCAAATGAGCGGGAGGGTCTACAATGAG. This encodes CASSQMSGRVYNE. The CDR3 reads in full as CASSQMSGRVYNEQFF.

This clone was counted ten times or more. An end of the junction differs from the germline gene, which may be a read error. The read falls 3 residues short of the CDR3 end, and the missing part is taken from the germline J gene. This chain uses TRBV4-2 with TRBJ2-7, with a weak D call TRBD1 (6 bases). CDR1 and CDR2 (germline): LGHNA, YNFKEQ. The CDR3 sequence is 16 residues long. This chain's CDR3 is CASSQVRTVLPYEQYF. The sequenced CDR3 bases are TGCGCCAGCAGCCAAGTGCGGACAGTGCTGCCCTACGAG.

This clone was observed many times. The CDR3 is cut off 3 residues early in the read; its end comes from the germline J gene. The J gene is TRBJ2-7, the V gene TRBV5-6; no firm D call. Trimming took off 0 bases at V and 3 bases at J, with 7 bases between the two ends. The germline V gene has CDR1 SGHDT and CDR2 YYEEEE. CDR3 length: 13 residues. The sequenced CDR3 bases are TGTGCCAGCAGCTTGGAGGCAGACTACGAG. The encoded protein is CASSLEADYE. The entire CDR3 is CASSLEADYEQYF.

There are many counts of this clone. The read is 3 residues too short to cover the CDR3 end, so that end is filled in from the germline J gene. In the same sample, other DNA sequences code for this CDR3. The rearrangement joins TRBV20-1 to TRBJ2-7; 10 nucleotides agree with TRBD2. Trimming at V came to 5 bases and at J to 1 base, leaving 2 bases not matched to a gene. Germline CDR1 reads DFQATT; CDR2 reads SNEGSKA (reference sequence). The CDR3 is 13 residues long. The CDR3 bases that were read are TGCAGTGCTCGGACTAGCGGTTCCTACGAG. It specifies CSARTSGSYE. The full CDR3 protein is CSARTSGSYEQYF.

This clone appeared many times. The read is 3 residues too short to cover the CDR3 end, so that end is filled in from the germline J gene. The chain uses TRBV20-1 and TRBJ1-3; D is unresolved. The CDR3 covers 15 residues. The germline V gene encodes CDR1 DFQATT and CDR2 SNEGSKA (reference sequence). V was trimmed by 0 bases and J by 6 bases, leaving 15 bases between them. The CDR3 DNA, read in part, is TGCAGTGCTAGAGATCTGGCAGATTCCGCAAACACC. It yields the protein CSARDLADSANT. The full CDR3 protein reads CSARDLADSANTIYF.

This clone was seen ten or more times. The read is 3 residues too short to cover the CDR3 end, so that end is filled in from the germline J gene. The rearrangement uses TRBV2 and TRBJ1-6; 7 bases line up with TRBD1. Germline V gene sequence: CDR1 SNHLY, CDR2 FYNNEI. Trimming at V came to 7 bases and at J to 7 bases, leaving 19 bases not matched to a gene. The CDR3 loop spans 18 amino acids. CDR3 region: CASKGTEEAYVANSPLHF. The sequenced CDR3 bases are TGTGCCAGCAAAGGGACAGAGGAAGCTTATGTCGCGAATTCACCC. Full variable domain (missing parts from reference TRBV2 and TRBJ1-6): EPEVTQTPSHQVTQMGQEVILRCVPISNHLYFYWYRQILGQKVEFLVSFYNNEISEKSEIFDDQFSVERPDGSNFTLKIRSTKLEDSAMYFCASKGTEEAYVANSPLHFGNGTRLTVT.

In this sample, this clone turned up many times. The read comes to an end 3 residues before the CDR3 does, leaving the germline J gene to fill in the end. This chain joins TRBV5-1 and TRBJ2-7; the match to TRBD2 covers 10 bases. Looked up from germline, CDR1 is SGHRS and CDR2 is YFSETQ. This CDR3 region has 16 residues. V lost 4 bases, J lost 2 bases, and 9 bases stayed unmatched. The CDR3: CASSLTPAGGTYEQYF. The sequenced part of the CDR3 DNA is TGCGCCAGCAGCCTAACCCCAGCGGGAGGGACCTACGAG.

This clone was counted many times. The read comes to an end 3 residues before the CDR3 does, leaving the germline J gene to fill in the end. The V gene is TRBV4-1, the J gene TRBJ2-2, with D maybe TRBD2 (6 bases). Germline V gene sequence: CDR1 MGHRA, CDR2 YSYEKL. The CDR3 length is 15 residues. Incomplete CDR3 DNA: TGCGCCAGCAGACATCCGGGGGACCGGGGTGAAAAG. Its translation is CASRHPGDRGEK. The whole CDR3 sequence is CASRHPGDRGEKLFF.

This clone appeared many times. The read stops 3 residues short of the end of the CDR3; the missing end is completed from the germline J gene. The chain joins TRBV5-4 to TRBJ2-1; 10 bases map to TRBD2. The length of the CDR3 is 15 residues. Germline-derived CDR1 and CDR2 are SGHNT and YYREEE (reference sequence). Trimming took 0 bases from V and 6 from J; bases not matched to a gene: 3. CDR3 region: CASSLELAGVNEQFF. Partial CDR3 DNA: TGTGCCAGCAGCTTGGAGCTAGCGGGAGTCAATGAG.

Remarks on this clone: The read stops 3 residues short of the end of the CDR3; the missing end is completed from the germline J gene. This rearrangement joins TRBV20-1 to TRBJ2-5; possibly TRBD2 for D (7 bases). Deletions cut 0 bases from V and 4 bases from J, with 15 bases between. Germline V CDR1 and CDR2: DFQATT, SNEGSKA (reference sequence). This CDR3 is built from 15 residues. The part of the CDR3 DNA that was read is TGCAGTGCTAGAGATCAAGGGGGAGGGCTAGAGACC. Translation gives CSARDQGGGLET. The full CDR3 sequence reads CSARDQGGGLETQYF.

This clone came up many times. The CDR3 is cut off 3 residues early in the read; its end comes from the germline J gene. The chain uses TRBV11-3 and TRBJ2-2, with D perhaps TRBD1 (5 bases). Looked up from germline, CDR1 is SGHNT and CDR2 is YENEEA. This CDR3 has 14 residues. The V end lost 2 bases, the J end lost 4 bases, and 8 bases lay between the germline ends. The CDR3 loop is CASSLRGGTGELFF. Incomplete CDR3 DNA: TGTGCCAGCAGCTTAAGGGGTGGCACCGGGGAG. Based on the CDR3 plus reference TRBV11-3 and TRBJ2-2, the full variable domain is EAGVVQSPRYKIIEKKQPVAFWCNPISGHNTLYWYLQNLGQGPELLIRYENEEAVDDSQLPKDRFSAERLKGVDSTLKIQPAELGDSAVYLCASSLRGGTGELFFGEGSRLTVL.

This clone was counted at least ten times. Read coverage stops 3 residues before the CDR3 terminus; the germline J gene supplies the remainder. V is TRBV7-9 and J is TRBJ2-7; D is possibly TRBD1 or TRBD2 (5 bases each). Deletions cut 5 bases from V and 2 bases from J, with 10 bases between. The CDR3 is 13 residues long. Germline V lookup: CDR1 SEHNR, CDR2 FQNEAQ (reference sequence). CDR3 in amino acids: CASSPEGTYEQYF. The covered CDR3 bases are TGTGCCAGCAGCCCCGAGGGGACCTACGAG.

This clone was detected many times. The CDR3 extends 3 residues past the end of the read, so its final part is completed from the germline J gene. V is TRBV28 and J is TRBJ2-7; TRBD2 matches 8 bases. Germline CDR1 reads MDHEN; CDR2 reads SYDVKM. CDR3 size: 15 residues. The V segment lost 6 bases and the J segment 4 bases; nucleotides outside the gene matches: 11. The sequenced CDR3 bases are TGTGCCAGCAGCTCCATAGCGGGGAAACCTTACGAG. Translating gives CASSSIAGKPYE. The entire CDR3 sequence reads CASSSIAGKPYEQYF.

This clone was counted ten times or more. The read is 3 residues too short to cover the CDR3 end, so that end is filled in from the germline J gene. This rearrangement joins TRBV10-1 to TRBJ1-1, with a tentative D call TRBD1 (5 bases). The CDR3 totals 14 residues. Germline loops: CDR1 WNHNN, CDR2 SYGVQD (reference sequence). The V end was cut by 3 bases, the J end by 0 bases, with 8 bases between. The CDR3 bases that were read are TGCGCCAGCAGTGACCCAGGGATGAACACTGAA. This gives the protein CASSDPGMNTE. The CDR3 in full is CASSDPGMNTEAFF.

With respect to this clone: This clone may be a read error of a much larger clone one base away. The read stops 3 residues short of the end of the CDR3; the missing end is completed from the germline J gene. The chain has TRBV7-9 and TRBJ1-3, with a tentative D call TRBD1 (6 bases). The CDR3 runs 14 residues. The V gene's germline CDR1 is SEHNR and CDR2 FQNEAQ (reference sequence). V lost 4 bases and J lost 1, with 8 bases in between. The CDR3 region is CASSSQGSGNTIYF. CDR3 DNA (partial): TGTGCCAGCAGCTCACAGGGATCTGGAAACACC.

About this clone itself: Read sequence stops 3 residues before the CDR3 end, and the germline J gene provides the missing end. The V gene is TRBV5-1, the J gene TRBJ1-2, with D hard to call. This CDR3 has 14 amino acids. The germline V gene encodes CDR1 SGHRS and CDR2 YFSETQ. With 3 bases removed from V and 4 bases from J, the gap between germline ends came to 13 bases. The CDR3 DNA, read in part, is TGCGCCAGCAGCTACAATACAGATTCCTATGGC. The encoded protein is CASSYNTDSYG. The CDR3, in full, reads CASSYNTDSYGYTF. Using reference TRBV5-1 and TRBJ1-2 for the parts outside the CDR3, the full variable domain is KAGVTQTPRYLIKTRGQQVTLSCSPISGHRSVSWYQQTPGQGLQFLFEYFSETQRNKGNFPGRFSGRQFSNSRSEMNVSTLELGDSALYLCASSYNTDSYGYTFGSGTRLTVV.

This clone has at least ten counts. Read coverage stops 3 residues before the CDR3 terminus; the germline J gene supplies the remainder. The chain has TRBV6-4 and TRBJ1-2; the D gene is possibly TRBD1 (6 bases). V shed 0 bases and J shed 7 bases, with 15 bases lying between them. The CDR3 consists of 15 residues. Germline values: CDR1 MRHNA, CDR2 SNTAGT. CDR3 protein: CASSDSSSGVGGYTF. Partial CDR3 DNA: TGTGCCAGCAGTGACTCGAGTTCAGGGGTCGGTGGC.

This clone was detected many times. The sequenced CDR3 bases are TGCAGTGCTAGAGAAGTCGGACAGGGCCCTGAA. Translation: CSAREVGQGPE. The full CDR3 protein reads CSAREVGQGPEAFF. The chain links TRBV20-1 to TRBJ1-1, with 8 nucleotides matching TRBD1. Read data end 3 residues before the CDR3 end; the end is taken from the germline J gene. Trimming removed 0 bases from V and 6 bases from J; junction bases left unmatched: 6. CDR3 length: 14 amino acids. The germline V gene has CDR1 DFQATT and CDR2 SNEGSKA (reference sequence).

This clone was observed at least ten times. The sequence runs out 3 residues before the end of the CDR3; the remainder is reconstructed from the germline J gene. The J gene is TRBJ1-6, the V gene TRBV27, with no clear D. CDR3 length: 18 amino acids. CDR1 MNHEY and CDR2 SMNVEV come from the germline V gene (reference sequence). The V end lost 6 bases, the J end lost 2 bases, and 20 bases lay between the germline ends. The CDR3 DNA, read in part, is TGTGCCAGCAGCACCGATGGTAGGAGGGTTACCTATAATTCACCC. Amino acids: CASSTDGRRVTYNSP. The complete CDR3 protein is CASSTDGRRVTYNSPLHF.

This clone appeared many times. Read data end 3 residues before the CDR3 end; the end is taken from the germline J gene. The V gene is TRBV12-3 or TRBV12-4, the J gene TRBJ2-7; possibly TRBD1 for D (6 bases). V lost 3 bases, J lost 2 bases, and 8 bases lay in between. The CDR3 is 13 residues long. The covered CDR3 bases are TGTGCCAGCAGTTTGGACAGTACCTACGAG. Its protein product is CASSLDSTYE. The entire CDR3 is CASSLDSTYEQYF.

This clone was seen many times. The CDR3 end falls 3 residues outside the read, so it is completed with the germline J gene. The V and J genes are TRBV6-2 or TRBV6-3 and TRBJ1-1; 9 bases agree with TRBD1. Germline loops: CDR1 MNHEY, CDR2 SVGEGT. CDR3 size: 16 residues. The part of the CDR3 DNA that was read is TGTGCCAGCAGTTTAGCCCCGGGACAGGGTGTTCCGAGG. It is translated as CASSLAPGQGVPR. The full CDR3 sequence reads CASSLAPGQGVPRAFF.

This clone was seen ten or more times. The read ends 3 residues early relative to the CDR3; the germline J gene fills the gap. The V gene is TRBV29-1, the J gene TRBJ2-1; tentative D call: TRBD2 (6 bases). CDR1 is SQVTM, CDR2 ANQGSEA, per germline. The CDR3 runs to 15 residues. V gave up 4 bases and J gave up 2 bases, with 15 bases separating them. The sequenced CDR3 bases are TGCAGCGTTGGCGGGACTCTCGGTACCTACAATGAG. This codes for CSVGGTLGTYNE. The whole CDR3 reads CSVGGTLGTYNEQFF.